The 28 T cell receptor beta chains below all came from one sample that was sequenced in a study of cytomegalovirus exposure and HLA in healthy donors. Use of 60 Vbeta and 13 Jbeta primers characterized the PCR. Sequencing used immunoSEQ multiplex PCR; TCRdb keeps in-frame clones, though not all of them. The sample has 95,000 to 150,000 clones; 60% to 85% are singletons. The source material was PBMCs. Every receptor here comes from a middle-aged woman in good health and CMV-seropositive.

This chain connects TRBV9 to TRBJ2-3, with D perhaps matching TRBD1 (5 bases). V was shortened by 0 bases and J by 2 bases, with 7 bases between the two germline ends. The length of the CDR3 is 14 residues. Per germline, CDR1 SGDLS and CDR2 YYNGEE. Here the CDR3 DNA reads TGTGCCAGCAGCGTAGATGGGGCCACAGATACGCAGTATTTT. Translating it yields CASSVDGATDTQYF.

The chain couples TRBV4-1 to TRBJ1-6; possible D gene TRBD1, 5 bases. Trimming stripped 3 bases from V and 10 bases from J, with 16 bases between. CDR3 size: 15 residues. Germline values: CDR1 MGHRA, CDR2 YSYEKL. CDR3 residues: CASSQTPGGGSPLHF. CDR3 DNA sequence: TGCGCCAGCAGCCAGACTCCCGGGGGTGGGTCACCCCTCCACTTT.

The chain carries TRBV10-3 and TRBJ2-3; 7 nucleotides agree with TRBD2. V lost 10 bases, J lost 1 base, and 8 bases stayed unmatched. The CDR3 loop spans 14 amino acids. Germline V gives CDR1 ENHRY, CDR2 SYGVKD. CDR3 nucleotides: TGTGCCACCGGACTAGGGGATGGCACAGATACGCAGTATTTT. Amino acid sequence: CATGLGDGTDTQYF.

The chain combines TRBV6-1 with TRBJ1-2; unclear D gene. The CDR3 totals 13 residues. The germline gives CDR1 MNHNS, CDR2 SASEGT. Trimming shortened V by 10 bases and J by 8 bases, and 20 bases separated the two germline ends. CDR3 DNA sequence: TGTGCCACCACAAGGGAGGGAAGGAGAGGCTACACCTTC. It codes for CATTREGRRGYTF.

V usage is TRBV15 and J usage is TRBJ1-5; D not certain. Germline V gives CDR1 LNHNV, CDR2 YYDKDF (reference sequence). The V gene lost 0 bases and the J gene lost 9 bases, with 18 bases spanning the gap. The CDR3 covers 16 residues. The CDR3 is CATSRDGTIPHAPQHF. CDR3 bases: TGTGCCACCAGCAGAGATGGCACAATACCCCATGCGCCCCAGCATTTT.

The genes are TRBV7-8 and TRBJ2-5; D gene uncertain. This CDR3 contains 13 residues. V was trimmed by 5 bases and J by 1 base, leaving 8 bases between them. In germline, CDR1 is SGHVS, CDR2 FQNEAQ. This CDR3 reads CASSVNSQETQYF. The CDR3 DNA sequence: TGTGCCAGCAGCGTCAATTCCCAAGAGACCCAGTACTTC.

J is TRBJ1-1 and V is TRBV30; TRBD1 agrees at 7 bases. The germline gives CDR1 GTSNPN, CDR2 SVGIG (reference sequence). V trimming: 5 bases; J trimming: 3 bases; junction bases outside the gene matches: 9. This CDR3 has 14 amino acids. The CDR3 sequence is CAWDQDREDTEAFF. The CDR3 coding sequence is TGTGCCTGGGACCAAGACAGGGAGGACACTGAAGCTTTCTTT.

V and J are TRBV9 and TRBJ2-1; no reliable D call. V was trimmed by 1 base and J by 0 bases, leaving 8 bases between them. In germline, CDR1 is SGDLS, CDR2 YYNGEE. The CDR3 is 15 residues long. The CDR3 DNA sequence: TGTGCCAGCAGCGTATACGATAGCTCCTACAATGAGCAGTTCTTC. It translates to CASSVYDSSYNEQFF.

This clone turned up a few times. The chain links TRBV29-1 to TRBJ2-5, with a tentative D call TRBD1 (6 bases). The CDR3 is made up of 16 amino acids. Between the trimmed V and J ends, which lost 4 bases and 5 bases, there was a span of 23 bases. The germline gives CDR1 SQVTM, CDR2 ANQGSEA. The CDR3 nucleotides are TGCAGCGTTGGCTCACGTCGGGACAACATGGGGGAGACCCAGTACTTC. Amino acids: CSVGSRRDNMGETQYF.

The chain combines TRBV5-4 with TRBJ2-5; 8 nucleotides line up with TRBD1. The J call may be incorrect, as the DNA end agrees better with TRBJ2-7. The CDR3 has 15 residues. Per germline, CDR1 SGHNT and CDR2 YYREEE (reference sequence). The CDR3 DNA reads as TGTGCCAGCAGCTTGGGGACAGGGCCTGCCTACGAGCAGTACTTC. This translates into CASSLGTGPAYEQYF.

The rearrangement joins TRBV7-2 to TRBJ2-3, with TRBD2 matching 14 bases. Germline loops: CDR1 SGHTA, CDR2 FQGNSA. The CDR3 spans 18 residues. V lost 1 base and J lost 4; bases outside the gene matches: 7. CDR3 residues: CASSLVGTSGRGPDTQYF. The DNA of the CDR3 is TGTGCCAGCAGCTTAGTAGGGACTAGCGGGAGAGGACCAGATACGCAGTATTTT.

The rearrangement uses TRBV6-5 and TRBJ2-7; tentative D call: TRBD1 (6 bases). From germline, CDR1 is MNHEY and CDR2 SVGAGI. Trimming cost V 4 bases and J 4 bases, with 14 bases left between them. CDR3 length: 14 amino acids. DNA for the CDR3: TGTGCCAGCAGTTCCGGGACATTCCTATACGAGCAGTACTTC. This translates into CASSSGTFLYEQYF.

This sequence joins TRBV5-1 and TRBJ2-5, with a tentative D call TRBD1 (5 bases). The J call is doubtful: the DNA matches TRBJ2-7 better. This CDR3 spans 14 amino acids. Germline-derived CDR1 and CDR2 are SGHRS and YFSETQ. Here the CDR3 DNA reads TGCGCCAGCAGCTTATTTAGTGGGGCCGCCGAGCAGTACTTC. This codes for CASSLFSGAAEQYF.

The genes are TRBV5-6 and TRBJ2-3; 8 bases align to TRBD2. Germline CDR1 and CDR2: SGHDT and YYEEEE. The junction had 6 bases not matched to a gene; V was cut back by 3 bases and J by 0 bases. The length of the CDR3 is 16 residues. The CDR3 region has the DNA TGTGCCAGCAGCTACAAAGCGGGGGCTAGCACAGATACGCAGTATTTT. Its protein product is CASSYKAGASTDTQYF.

The J gene is TRBJ2-1, the V gene TRBV7-9, with 8 nucleotides matching TRBD2. This CDR3 is 17 amino acids long. CDR1 is SEHNR, CDR2 FQNEAQ, per germline (reference sequence). Trimming at V came to 6 bases and at J to 0 bases, leaving 10 bases not matched to a gene. The CDR3 nucleotides are TGTGCCAGCAGTCGAGGTAGCGGGGCAAGCTCCTACAATGAGCAGTTCTTC. This translates into CASSRGSGASSYNEQFF.

The chain links TRBV19 to TRBJ2-2; 10 nucleotides agree with TRBD2. CDR3 size: 16 residues. J lost 5 bases, V lost 6 bases, and 9 bases had no gene match. Per germline, CDR1 LNHDA and CDR2 SQIVND (reference sequence). CDR3 region: CASSNELAGATGELFF. Written as DNA, the CDR3 is TGTGCCAGTAGCAACGAGCTAGCGGGGGCAACCGGGGAGCTGTTTTTT.

The rearrangement links TRBV19 to TRBJ1-1; 7 bases agree with TRBD1. Germline CDR1 and CDR2: LNHDA and SQIVND (reference sequence). This CDR3 contains 16 residues. With 3 bases clipped from V and 0 bases from J, the junction kept 7 bases outside the gene matches. The CDR3 region has the DNA TGTGCCAGTAGTATGGCACCACAGGGGTTGAACACTGAAGCTTTCTTT. This codes for CASSMAPQGLNTEAFF.

The CDR3: CASSPGAGQNYGYTF. The CDR3 DNA reads TGTGCCAGCAGCCCTGGGGCGGGACAGAACTATGGCTACACCTTC. This sequence joins TRBV7-2 and TRBJ1-2; 7 nucleotides match TRBD1. The J segment lost 2 bases and the V segment lost 5 bases, leaving 8 bases of the junction unmatched. The CDR3 is 15 amino acids. Per germline, CDR1 SGHTA and CDR2 FQGNSA.

The J gene is TRBJ2-5, the V gene TRBV6-5, with a weak D call TRBD1 (6 bases). The J call is doubtful: the DNA matches TRBJ2-7 better. The CDR3 covers 11 residues. Germline V CDR1 and CDR2: MNHEY, SVGAGI. The chain's CDR3 is CASSQGTEQYF. The DNA for the CDR3 is TGTGCCAGCAGTCAGGGGACCGAGCAGTACTTC.

The sample holds one count of this clone. V is TRBV11-3 and J is TRBJ2-1, with D perhaps TRBD2 (5 bases). V was shortened by 5 bases and J by 1 base, with 9 bases between the two germline ends. The germline CDR1 and CDR2 sequences are SGHNT and YENEEA. The CDR3 sequence is 14 residues long. For the CDR3, the DNA is TGTGCCAGCAGCGGTACGGGGTCCTACAATGAGCAGTTCTTC. Translation gives CASSGTGSYNEQFF.

The chain links TRBV6-1 to TRBJ2-3, with a weak D call TRBD1 (5 bases). Trimming shortened V by 7 bases and J by 3 bases, and 8 bases separated the two germline ends. Germline CDR1 is MNHNS and CDR2 is SASEGT. The CDR3 is 12 amino acids. CDR3 loop: CASNRGTDTQYF. The CDR3 region has the DNA TGTGCCAGCAATAGGGGTACAGATACGCAGTATTTT.

This sequence joins TRBV19 and TRBJ1-3; tentative D call: TRBD1 (6 bases). The CDR3 extends over 14 amino acids. Per the germline V gene, CDR1 is LNHDA and CDR2 is SQIVND (reference sequence). Trimming cost V 6 bases and J 4 bases, with 13 bases left between them. The CDR3 loop is CASSLQGVGNTIYF. Here the CDR3 DNA reads TGTGCCAGTAGCTTACAGGGAGTAGGAAACACCATATATTTT.

The sample holds one count of this clone. The chain recombines TRBV19 with TRBJ2-3; the D is unclear. CDR3 length: 15 amino acids. V gave up 3 bases and J gave up 2 bases, with 12 bases separating them. Germline V gene sequence: CDR1 LNHDA, CDR2 SQIVND (reference sequence). DNA of the CDR3: TGTGCCAGTAGTATTCCCTCAGATGCCACAGATACGCAGTATTTT. Translating gives CASSIPSDATDTQYF.

The rearrangement uses TRBV2 and TRBJ1-5; 8 bases fit TRBD1. The trim removed 5 bases at V and 5 bases at J, leaving 8 bases unmatched. The CDR3 is 15 residues long. Germline V gives CDR1 SNHLY, CDR2 FYNNEI. CDR3 nucleotide sequence: TGTGCCAGCAGTTCACAGGGGGGGGTCGATCAGCCCCAGCATTTT. Its protein product is CASSSQGGVDQPQHF.

This rearrangement joins TRBV7-6 to TRBJ2-3; 10 bases agree with TRBD2. V lost 1 base and J lost 4; bases outside the gene matches: 5. The CDR3 has 16 amino acids. The germline gives CDR1 SGHVS, CDR2 FNYEAQ. The CDR3: CASSLVTAGGSDTQYF. The CDR3 DNA sequence: TGTGCCAGCAGCTTAGTGACAGCGGGGGGGTCAGATACGCAGTATTTT.

This clone was detected only a few times. This rearrangement joins TRBV29-1 to TRBJ2-1; 15 nucleotides match TRBD2. The CDR3 has 15 amino acids. Losses at the gene ends were 2 bases for V and 7 bases for J; bases not matched to a gene: 3. The V gene's germline CDR1 is SQVTM and CDR2 ANQGSEA. CDR3 in DNA: TGCAGCGTTGAAAGGGGGACTAGCGGGAGGAATGAGCAGTTCTTC. Its translation: CSVERGTSGRNEQFF.

CDR3 sequence (DNA): TGTGCCAGCAGCAGCAGGGAAGCCGGAGTTAGAAGGGAAAAACTGTTTTTT. Translating gives CASSSREAGVRREKLFF. The chain couples TRBV21-1 to TRBJ1-4; whether TRBD1, the table's D call, matches the DNA was not checked. TRBV21-1 is a listed pseudogene. This CDR3 contains 17 residues.

This clone was picked up a small number of times. The V call is TRBV18, the J call TRBJ1-2; tentatively, D is TRBD1 (5 bases). Germline CDR1 is KGHSH and CDR2 is LQKENI. This CDR3 contains 15 residues. V was cut by 0 bases and J by 5 bases, with 13 bases left in between. CDR3 protein: CASSPPQGLGYGYTF. In DNA, the CDR3 is TGTGCCAGCTCACCACCCCAGGGTCTGGGGTATGGCTACACCTTC.